This TCR beta chain was sequenced for a study of cytomegalovirus exposure and HLA in healthy donors. Study results and caveats: Near-uniform donor sequencing depth was presumed by presence/absence analyses. Later analysis demonstrated an association between a missense DCLRE1C variant and TCR beta V- and J-gene trimming. In a later analysis, a genetic analysis reported fewer productive-TCR N-insertions in an Asian-associated ancestry cluster than the cohort average.

Concerning this clone: What it recognizes is unknown.

Researchers ran the PCR with 60 Vbeta and 13 Jbeta primers. Only in-frame clones appear in the TCRdb table, and some are missing; sequencing was by immunoSEQ multiplex PCR. The table shows some 130,000 clones, with around 82% occurring only once. This clonotype was obtained from a male donor in good health and CMV-seropositive. Sequencing was performed on PBMCs.

This CDR3 reads CASSPQHPGTDTQYF. The DNA of the CDR3 is TGTGCCAGCTCACCACAGCATCCCGGCACAGATACGCAGTATTTT. J is TRBJ2-3 and V is TRBV18, with D unresolved. V lost 1 base, J lost 1 base, and 9 bases lay in between. The germline V gene encodes CDR1 KGHSH and CDR2 LQKENI. The CDR3 totals 15 residues.